This T cell receptor beta chain was captured by sequencing in a study of PD-1 blockade in classical Hodgkin lymphoma. Time point described: cycle 4 day 1 (C4D1), after about 6 weeks of nivolumab. There was relapse after autologous stem cell transplantation in every patient, and there was variation in brentuximab vedotin exposure. The sample holds a few counts of this clone. Repertoires were generated with immunoSEQ multiplex PCR, while TCRdb's copy carries only in-frame clones and drops some. Of tens of thousands of clones in the sample, 55% to 80% were seen once. Losses at the gene ends were 6 bases for V and 3 bases for J; bases not matched to a gene: 6. Germline V gene data show CDR1 as SGHTA and CDR2 as FQGNSA. The CDR3 contains 15 residues.

The specimen comprised peripheral blood mononuclear cells (PBMCs), sampled before the fourth cycle of nivolumab. J is TRBJ1-5 and V is TRBV7-2; TRBD1 matches at 9 bases. The receptor was isolated from a human donor with classical Hodgkin lymphoma. The chain's CDR3 is CASRDNRGLNQPQHF. The CDR3 bases are TGTGCCAGCAGAGATAACAGGGGGCTCAATCAGCCCCAGCATTTT.